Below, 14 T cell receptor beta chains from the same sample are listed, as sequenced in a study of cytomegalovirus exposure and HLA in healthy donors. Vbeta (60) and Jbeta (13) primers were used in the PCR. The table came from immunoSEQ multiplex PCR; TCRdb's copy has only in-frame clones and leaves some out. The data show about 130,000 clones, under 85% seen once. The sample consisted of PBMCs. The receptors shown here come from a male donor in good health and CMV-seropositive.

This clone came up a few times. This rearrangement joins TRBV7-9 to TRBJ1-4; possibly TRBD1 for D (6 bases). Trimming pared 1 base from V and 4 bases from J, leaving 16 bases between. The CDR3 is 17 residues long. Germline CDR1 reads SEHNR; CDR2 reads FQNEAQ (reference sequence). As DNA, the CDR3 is TGTGCCAGCAGCTTAGATGCAGGGGCGGTCGATAATGAAAAACTGTTTTTT. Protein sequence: CASSLDAGAVDNEKLFF.

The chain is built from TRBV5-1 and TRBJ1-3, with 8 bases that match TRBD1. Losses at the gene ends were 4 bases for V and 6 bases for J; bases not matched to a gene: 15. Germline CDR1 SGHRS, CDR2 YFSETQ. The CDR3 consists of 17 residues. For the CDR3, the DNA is TGCGCCAGCAGCACCGGACAGGGAGCATTAGGTCAAAACACCATATATTTT. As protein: CASSTGQGALGQNTIYF.

The CDR3 sequence is CASSVLGGTYTGELFF. The CDR3 DNA sequence: TGTGCCAGCAGCGTCCTCGGGGGGACTTACACCGGGGAGCTGTTTTTT. This chain connects TRBV9 to TRBJ2-2; 7 nucleotides match TRBD2. The CDR3 covers 16 residues. The V gene end was trimmed by 2 bases and the J gene end by 3 bases; junction bases not matched to a gene: 7. Germline CDR1 SGDLS, CDR2 YYNGEE.

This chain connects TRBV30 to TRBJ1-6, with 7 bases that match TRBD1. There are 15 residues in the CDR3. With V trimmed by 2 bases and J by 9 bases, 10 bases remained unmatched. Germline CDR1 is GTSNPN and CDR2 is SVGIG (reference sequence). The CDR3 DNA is TGTGCCTGGAGTTCGACAGGGCAGATTGGTTCACCCCTCCACTTT. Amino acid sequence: CAWSSTGQIGSPLHF.

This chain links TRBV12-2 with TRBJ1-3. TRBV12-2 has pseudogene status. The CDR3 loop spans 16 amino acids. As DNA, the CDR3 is TGTGCAAGTCGCCCTGACGGGGGGACTCATCCGAACACCATATATTTT. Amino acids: CASRPDGGTHPNTIYF.

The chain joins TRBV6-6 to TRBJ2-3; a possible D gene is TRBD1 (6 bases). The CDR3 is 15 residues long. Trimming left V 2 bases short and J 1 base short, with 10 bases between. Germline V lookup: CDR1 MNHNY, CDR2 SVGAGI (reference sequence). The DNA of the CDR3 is TGTGCCAGCAGTTACACAGGGCTGCGCACAGATACGCAGTATTTT. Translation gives CASSYTGLRTDTQYF.

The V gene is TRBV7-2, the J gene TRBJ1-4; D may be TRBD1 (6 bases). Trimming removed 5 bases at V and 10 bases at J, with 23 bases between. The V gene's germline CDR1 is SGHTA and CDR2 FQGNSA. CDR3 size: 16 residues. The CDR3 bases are TGTGCCAGCAGCATTACGCTCGCGGGGGCAATAGTAAAACTGTTTTTT. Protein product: CASSITLAGAIVKLFF.

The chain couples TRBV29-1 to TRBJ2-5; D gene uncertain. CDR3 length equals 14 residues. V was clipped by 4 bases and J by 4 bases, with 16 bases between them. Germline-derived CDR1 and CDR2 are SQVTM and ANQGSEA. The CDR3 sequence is CSVGVERQGETQYF. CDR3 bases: TGCAGCGTTGGGGTGGAGCGTCAAGGAGAGACCCAGTACTTC.

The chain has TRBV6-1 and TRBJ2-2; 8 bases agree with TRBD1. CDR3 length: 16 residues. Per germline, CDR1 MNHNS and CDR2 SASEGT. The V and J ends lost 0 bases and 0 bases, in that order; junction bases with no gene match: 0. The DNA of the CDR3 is TGTGCCAGCAGTGAAGCCAGGGGGCCGAACACCGGGGAGCTGTTTTTT. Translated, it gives CASSEARGPNTGELFF.

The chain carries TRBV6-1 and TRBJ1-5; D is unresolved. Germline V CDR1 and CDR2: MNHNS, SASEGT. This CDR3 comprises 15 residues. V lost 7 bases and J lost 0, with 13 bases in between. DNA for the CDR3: TGTGCCAGCATAAGACAAGAGTATAGCAATCAGCCCCAGCATTTT. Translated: CASIRQEYSNQPQHF.

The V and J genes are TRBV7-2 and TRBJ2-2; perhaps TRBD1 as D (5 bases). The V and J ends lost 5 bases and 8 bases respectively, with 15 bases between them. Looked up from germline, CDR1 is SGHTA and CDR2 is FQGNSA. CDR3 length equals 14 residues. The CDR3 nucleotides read TGTGCCAGCAGCCCCCCCCCAAGGGGAGGGGAGCTGTTTTTT. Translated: CASSPPPRGGELFF.

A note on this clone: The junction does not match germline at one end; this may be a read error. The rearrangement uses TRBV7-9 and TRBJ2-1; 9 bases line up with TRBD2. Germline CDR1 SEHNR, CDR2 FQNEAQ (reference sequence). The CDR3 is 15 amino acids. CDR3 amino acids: CSSSLGLAGSDEQFF. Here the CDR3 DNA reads TGTTCCAGCAGCTTAGGGCTAGCGGGAAGCGATGAGCAGTTCTTC.

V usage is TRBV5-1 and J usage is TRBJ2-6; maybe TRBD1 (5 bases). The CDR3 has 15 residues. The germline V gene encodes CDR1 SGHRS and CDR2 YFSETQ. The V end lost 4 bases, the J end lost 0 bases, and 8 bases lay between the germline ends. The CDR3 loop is CASSDQGSGANVLTF. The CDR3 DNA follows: TGCGCCAGCAGCGACCAGGGCTCTGGGGCCAACGTCCTGACTTTC.

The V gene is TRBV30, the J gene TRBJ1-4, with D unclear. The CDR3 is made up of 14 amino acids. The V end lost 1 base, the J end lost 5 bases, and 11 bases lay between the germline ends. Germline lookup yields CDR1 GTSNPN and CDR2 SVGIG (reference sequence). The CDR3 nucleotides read TGTGCCTGGAGTGGAGGGTCGACAAATGAAAAACTGTTTTTT. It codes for CAWSGGSTNEKLFF. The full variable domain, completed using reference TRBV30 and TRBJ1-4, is SQTIHQWPATLVQPVGSPLSLECTVEGTSNPNLYWYRQAAGRGLQLLFYSVGIGQISSEVPQNLSASRPQDRQFILSSKKLLLSDSGFYLCAWSGGSTNEKLFFGSGTQLSVL.